One and the same sample provided the 23 T cell receptor beta chains below, sequenced in a study of beta chain features in type 1 diabetes. Overall study findings and caveats: TCRB CDR3s were moderately but significantly shorter in Type 1 diabetes patients in all four CD4+ subsets.

Sequenced material consisted of expressed TCRB transcripts (all of the isolated RNA was reverse transcribed). The protocol was immunoSEQ multiplex PCR, while the TCRdb copy is restricted to in-frame clones and leaves out a portion. The sample records about 400,000 clones, about 12% being singletons. These receptors have no identified antigens. The source material was naive CD4+ T cells from blood. All receptors derive from a woman under 30 with type 1 diabetes.

The chain uses TRBV30 and TRBJ2-1; 11 bases agree with TRBD2. V trimming: 2 bases; J trimming: 10 bases; junction bases outside the gene matches: 10. From germline, CDR1 is GTSNPN and CDR2 SVGIG (reference sequence). This CDR3 comprises 15 residues. In DNA, the CDR3 is TGTGCCTGGAGTTCGCCGCCCGGGACTAGCGGCGAGCAGTTCTTC. Residues: CAWSSPPGTSGEQFF.

This chain joins TRBV28 and TRBJ2-7; tentative D call: TRBD1 (6 bases). Germline CDR1 MDHEN, CDR2 SYDVKM. The V and J ends lost 7 bases and 4 bases respectively, with 11 bases between them. This CDR3 spans 12 amino acids. CDR3 sequence reads: CASTTDRYEQYF. The CDR3 coding sequence is TGTGCCAGCACTACCGACAGGTACGAGCAGTACTTC. The full variable domain, rest sourced from reference TRBV28 and TRBJ2-7, is DVKVTQSSRYLVKRTGEKVFLECVQDMDHENMFWYRQDPGLGLRLIYFSYDVKMKEKGDIPEGYSVSREKKERFSLILESASTNQTSMYLCASTTDRYEQYFGPGTRLTVT.

This clone was detected a few times. The chain joins TRBV19 to TRBJ2-5; 10 bases fit TRBD2. Germline V CDR1 and CDR2: LNHDA, SQIVND (reference sequence). V gave up 7 bases and J gave up 1 base; unmatched junction bases: 6. This CDR3 has 15 residues. CDR3 residues: CASMGTSAGQETQYF. The CDR3 nucleotides are TGTGCCAGTATGGGGACTAGCGCGGGCCAAGAGACCCAGTACTTC. Supplemented by reference TRBV19 and TRBJ2-5, the full variable domain reads DGGITQSPKYLFRKEGQNVTLSCEQNLNHDAMYWYRQDPGQGLRLIYYSQIVNDFQKGDIAEGYSVSREKKESFPLTVTSAQKNPTAFYLCASMGTSAGQETQYFGPGTRLLVL.

CDR3: CASSPNGRGYNEQFF. The CDR3 bases are TGTGCCAGCTCACCAAACGGGAGGGGCTACAATGAGCAGTTCTTC. The chain links TRBV18 to TRBJ2-1; TRBD2 aligns across 8 bases. The CDR3 contains 15 residues. Germline V gene sequence: CDR1 KGHSH, CDR2 LQKENI. V trimming: 2 bases; J trimming: 3 bases; junction bases outside the gene matches: 3.

V gene TRBV7-9 combines with J gene TRBJ2-7; a weak D match, TRBD2 (5 bases). The CDR3 length is 15 residues. Germline V gene lookup returns CDR1 SEHNR and CDR2 FQNEAQ (reference sequence). Trimming stripped 3 bases from V and 5 bases from J, with 17 bases between. CDR3 bases: TGTGCCAGCAGCTTTGATGGGCGGCCCGGGGACGAGCAGTACTTC. It encodes CASSFDGRPGDEQYF.

This chain links TRBV19 with TRBJ1-2; tentatively, D is TRBD1 (6 bases). The CDR3 loop spans 13 amino acids. V shed 5 bases and J shed 6 bases, with 13 bases lying between them. The V gene's germline CDR1 is LNHDA and CDR2 SQIVND (reference sequence). CDR3 residues: CASSVLQGHGYTF. In nucleotides, the CDR3 is TGTGCCAGTAGTGTCTTACAGGGCCATGGCTACACCTTC. Complete variable domain (other parts from reference TRBV19 and TRBJ1-2): DGGITQSPKYLFRKEGQNVTLSCEQNLNHDAMYWYRQDPGQGLRLIYYSQIVNDFQKGDIAEGYSVSREKKESFPLTVTSAQKNPTAFYLCASSVLQGHGYTFGSGTRLTVV.

This clone was counted between two and nine times. This chain joins TRBV11-2 and TRBJ1-1, with D maybe TRBD1 (5 bases). Trimming pared 2 bases from V and 5 bases from J, leaving 12 bases between. The CDR3 extends over 14 amino acids. Germline CDR1 and CDR2: SGHAT and FQNNGV. CDR3 region: CASSLLPGGTEAFF. The CDR3, as DNA: TGTGCCAGCAGCTTACTCCCGGGGGGGACTGAAGCTTTCTTT.

This clone was recorded a few times. CDR3 nucleotide sequence: TGTGCCTGGAGTGTTTCTAGGGGGAACGGCTACACCTTC. Residues: CAWSVSRGNGYTF. This chain uses TRBV30 with TRBJ1-2, with a weak D call TRBD1 (6 bases). The CDR3 consists of 13 residues. With 0 bases removed from V and 8 bases from J, the gap between germline ends came to 13 bases. Germline V lookup: CDR1 GTSNPN, CDR2 SVGIG (reference sequence).

V usage is TRBV2 and J usage is TRBJ2-3; 7 bases align to TRBD1. The V segment lost 7 bases and the J segment 3 bases; nucleotides outside the gene matches: 7. In germline, CDR1 is SNHLY, CDR2 FYNNEI. The CDR3 loop spans 14 amino acids. The chain's CDR3 is CASTRGTLTDTQYF. In nucleotides, the CDR3 is TGTGCCAGCACCAGGGGGACGCTTACAGATACGCAGTATTTT.

The table lists this clone with a few counts. V gene TRBV30 combines with J gene TRBJ1-1; no clear D. Germline values: CDR1 GTSNPN, CDR2 SVGIG (reference sequence). The CDR3 is made up of 13 amino acids. Trimming removed 1 base at V and 3 bases at J, with 9 bases between. The CDR3 here is CAWSGRYDTEAFF. The CDR3, as DNA: TGTGCCTGGAGTGGTCGCTACGACACTGAAGCTTTCTTT.

The genes are TRBV5-1 and TRBJ2-3; 10 positions match TRBD1. Germline lookup yields CDR1 SGHRS and CDR2 YFSETQ. Trimming removed 2 bases from V and 1 base from J; junction bases left unmatched: 1. The CDR3 consists of 15 residues. CDR3: CASSFGQGGTDTQYF. The CDR3 DNA follows: TGCGCCAGCAGCTTCGGACAGGGGGGCACAGATACGCAGTATTTT.

This clone showed up just once. The chain links TRBV7-2 to TRBJ2-3, with TRBD2 matching over 12 bases. CDR1 SGHTA and CDR2 FQGNSA come from the germline V gene. The CDR3 covers 17 residues. V shed 2 bases and J 6 bases; nucleotides not matched to a gene: 9. CDR3 region: CASSLWGRTSGVDTQYF. The CDR3 DNA reads as TGTGCCAGCAGCTTATGGGGACGGACTAGCGGGGTGGATACGCAGTATTTT.

The chain links TRBV7-2 to TRBJ2-7; 9 nucleotides agree with TRBD1. Germline-derived CDR1 and CDR2 are SGHTA and FQGNSA. J gave up 0 bases and V 6 bases, and 6 bases lay outside the gene matches. The CDR3 extends over 15 amino acids. The CDR3 DNA reads TGTGCCAGCAGTTCACAGGGGGCGAGCTCCTACGAGCAGTACTTC. Amino acids: CASSSQGASSYEQYF.

This clone was counted a few times. The V call is TRBV6-6, the J call TRBJ2-7; D remains ambiguous. Looked up from germline, CDR1 is MNHNY and CDR2 is SVGAGI (reference sequence). The CDR3 has 13 residues. Trimming left V 7 bases short and J 3 bases short, with 13 bases between. The CDR3 is CASTPRSYYEQYF. In DNA form, the CDR3 reads TGTGCCAGCACCCCTCGGTCTTACTACGAGCAGTACTTC.

The J gene is TRBJ2-7, the V gene TRBV27; 7 bases are a match to TRBD1. Trimming removed 4 bases from V and 0 bases from J; junction bases left unmatched: 3. Germline CDR1 reads MNHEY; CDR2 reads SMNVEV (reference sequence). CDR3 length: 14 amino acids. Here the CDR3 DNA reads TGTGCCAGCAGTTCTTACAGGGGCTCCTACGAGCAGTACTTC. It codes for CASSSYRGSYEQYF.

This clone came up a few times. For the CDR3, the DNA is TGTGCCAGCGGGGACAGGGGGCCCTACGAGCAGTACTTC. It encodes CASGDRGPYEQYF. The chain links TRBV7-2 to TRBJ2-7; 12 positions agree with TRBD1. This CDR3 is 13 amino acids long. CDR1 SGHTA and CDR2 FQGNSA come from the germline V gene. The trim removed 8 bases at V and 2 bases at J, leaving 1 base unmatched.

This clone turned up a few times. At one boundary the junction diverges from the germline segment, which might be a read error. The gene calls are TRBV27 and TRBJ2-1; no clear D. This CDR3 contains 12 residues. The germline CDR1 and CDR2 sequences are MNHEY and SMNVEV (reference sequence). The CDR3 spells CASSLSARSEVF. The DNA for the CDR3 is TGTGCCAGCAGTTTATCGGCCCGATCCGAGGTCTTC.

V gene TRBV7-9 combines with J gene TRBJ1-1, with D hard to call. The germline V and J ends were trimmed by 5 bases and 1 base, with 8 bases remaining between them. This CDR3 is 13 amino acids long. Germline V gene sequence: CDR1 SEHNR, CDR2 FQNEAQ (reference sequence). The CDR3: CASSPIGNTEAFF. CDR3 in DNA: TGTGCCAGCAGCCCTATCGGGAACACTGAAGCTTTCTTT.

The V call is TRBV7-2, the J call TRBJ2-7; D is ambiguous. Germline lookup yields CDR1 SGHTA and CDR2 FQGNSA. With 0 bases removed from V and 6 bases from J, the gap between germline ends came to 3 bases. The CDR3 sequence is 11 residues long. CDR3 bases: TGTGCCAGCAGCTTAGCCGTCGAGCAGTACTTC. Protein product: CASSLAVEQYF.

J is TRBJ2-7 and V is TRBV2; possibly TRBD1 for D (6 bases). Trimming pared 10 bases from V and 4 bases from J, leaving 11 bases between. The V gene's germline CDR1 is SNHLY and CDR2 FYNNEI. This CDR3 has 11 residues. The chain's CDR3 is CAIRTAYEQYF. CDR3 coding DNA: TGTGCCATAAGGACAGCTTACGAGCAGTACTTC.

As to this clone: This sample also contains other DNA sequences that code for the same CDR3. The chain carries TRBV2 and TRBJ1-2, with D perhaps TRBD1 (6 bases). The V end was cut by 2 bases, the J end by 8 bases, with 9 bases between. Germline V CDR1 and CDR2: SNHLY, FYNNEI. This CDR3 region has 12 residues. CDR3 nucleotides: TGTGCCAGCAGTGAAAGGGGGAGCGGCTACACCTTC. Amino acids: CASSERGSGYTF.

The J gene is TRBJ1-2, the V gene TRBV4-1, with D uncertain. Trimming removed 2 bases from V and 5 bases from J, with 9 bases in between. The CDR3 runs to 13 residues. Germline V gene data show CDR1 as MGHRA and CDR2 as YSYEKL. The chain's CDR3 is CASSQTLSYGYTF. The CDR3, as DNA: TGCGCCAGCAGCCAAACTCTTAGTTATGGCTACACCTTC.

The rearrangement links TRBV9 to TRBJ2-3; weak D call: TRBD2 (5 bases). Germline V gene data show CDR1 as SGDLS and CDR2 as YYNGEE. V was shortened by 5 bases and J by 5 bases, with 9 bases between the two germline ends. This CDR3 has 12 amino acids. The CDR3 protein is CASSTLGDTQYF. The DNA of the CDR3 is TGTGCCAGCAGTACACTAGGAGATACGCAGTATTTT.